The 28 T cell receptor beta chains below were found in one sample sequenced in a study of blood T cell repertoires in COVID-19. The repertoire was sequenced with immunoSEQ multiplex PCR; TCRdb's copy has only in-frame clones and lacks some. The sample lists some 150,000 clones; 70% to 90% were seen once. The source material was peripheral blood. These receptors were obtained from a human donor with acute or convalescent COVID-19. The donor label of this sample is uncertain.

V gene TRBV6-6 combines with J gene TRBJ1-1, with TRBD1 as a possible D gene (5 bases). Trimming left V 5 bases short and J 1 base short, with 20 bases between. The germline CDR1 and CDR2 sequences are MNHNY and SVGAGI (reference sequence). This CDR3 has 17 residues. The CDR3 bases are TGTGCCAGCAGTCAACGCGGGGGGACGAACCAGAACACTGAAGCTTTCTTT. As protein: CASSQRGGTNQNTEAFF.

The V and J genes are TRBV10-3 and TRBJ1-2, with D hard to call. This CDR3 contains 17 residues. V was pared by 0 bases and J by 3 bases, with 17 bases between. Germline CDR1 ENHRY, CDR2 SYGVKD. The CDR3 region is CAISESIALSGDYGYTF. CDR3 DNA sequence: TGTGCCATCAGTGAGTCTATTGCCCTGTCCGGGGACTATGGCTACACCTTC.

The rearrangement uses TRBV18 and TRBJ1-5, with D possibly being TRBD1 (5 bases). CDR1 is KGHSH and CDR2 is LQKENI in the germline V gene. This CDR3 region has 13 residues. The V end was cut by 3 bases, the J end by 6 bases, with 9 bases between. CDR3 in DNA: TGTGCCAGCTCACCGGGGGAGGGTCAGCCCCAGCATTTT. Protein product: CASSPGEGQPQHF.

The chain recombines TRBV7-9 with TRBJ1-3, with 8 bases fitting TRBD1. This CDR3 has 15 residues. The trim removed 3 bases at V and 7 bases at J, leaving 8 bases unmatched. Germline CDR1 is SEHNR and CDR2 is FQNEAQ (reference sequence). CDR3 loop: CASSFAGQGRNTIYF. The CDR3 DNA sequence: TGTGCCAGCAGCTTCGCTGGACAGGGTCGGAACACCATATATTTT.

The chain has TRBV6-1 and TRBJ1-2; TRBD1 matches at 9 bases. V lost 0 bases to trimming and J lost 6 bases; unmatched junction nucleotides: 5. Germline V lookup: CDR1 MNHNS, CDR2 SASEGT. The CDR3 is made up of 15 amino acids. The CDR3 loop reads CASSEAPGQGNGYTF. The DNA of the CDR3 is TGTGCCAGCAGTGAAGCTCCCGGACAGGGGAATGGCTACACCTTC.

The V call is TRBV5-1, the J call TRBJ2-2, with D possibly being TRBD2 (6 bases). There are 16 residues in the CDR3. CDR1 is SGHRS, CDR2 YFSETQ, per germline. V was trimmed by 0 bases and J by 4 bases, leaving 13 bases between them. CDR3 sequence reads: CASSLAWTGVTGELFF. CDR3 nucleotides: TGCGCCAGCAGCTTGGCGTGGACGGGAGTCACCGGGGAGCTGTTTTTT. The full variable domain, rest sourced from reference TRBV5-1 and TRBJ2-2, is KAGVTQTPRYLIKTRGQQVTLSCSPISGHRSVSWYQQTPGQGLQFLFEYFSETQRNKGNFPGRFSGRQFSNSRSEMNVSTLELGDSALYLCASSLAWTGVTGELFFGEGSRLTVL.

The CDR3 loop reads CASSPPSQVNTEAFF. CDR3 DNA sequence: TGTGCCAGCTCACCACCGTCACAGGTGAACACTGAAGCTTTCTTT. The chain recombines TRBV18 with TRBJ1-1; weak D call: TRBD1 (5 bases). The CDR3 consists of 15 residues. From germline, CDR1 is KGHSH and CDR2 LQKENI. Trimming stripped 0 bases from V and 0 bases from J, with 8 bases between.

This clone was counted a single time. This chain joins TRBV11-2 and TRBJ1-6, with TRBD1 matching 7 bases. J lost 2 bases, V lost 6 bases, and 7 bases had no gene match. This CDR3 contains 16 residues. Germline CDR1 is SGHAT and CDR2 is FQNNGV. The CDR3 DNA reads TGTGCCAGCAGGCCACAGGGGACCGCCTATAATTCACCCCTCCACTTT. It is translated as CASRPQGTAYNSPLHF.

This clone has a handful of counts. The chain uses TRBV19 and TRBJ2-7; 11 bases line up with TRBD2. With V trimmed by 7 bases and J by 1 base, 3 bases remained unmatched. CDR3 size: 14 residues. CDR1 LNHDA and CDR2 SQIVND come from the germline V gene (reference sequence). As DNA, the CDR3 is TGTGCCAGTAAGGCTAGCGGGAGGTCCTACGAGCAGTACGTC. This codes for CASKASGRSYEQYV.

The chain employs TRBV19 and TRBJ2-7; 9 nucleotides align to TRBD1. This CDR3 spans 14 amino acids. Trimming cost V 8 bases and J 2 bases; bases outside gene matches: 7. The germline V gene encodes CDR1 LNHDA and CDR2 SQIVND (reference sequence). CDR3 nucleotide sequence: TGTGCCAGTGGACGGGACAGGGCTACCTACGAGCAGTACTTC. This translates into CASGRDRATYEQYF.

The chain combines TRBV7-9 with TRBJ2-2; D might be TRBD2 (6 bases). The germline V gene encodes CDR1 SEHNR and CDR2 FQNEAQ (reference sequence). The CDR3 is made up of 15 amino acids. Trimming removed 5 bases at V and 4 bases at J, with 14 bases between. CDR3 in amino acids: CASSPGEPSTGELFF. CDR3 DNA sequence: TGTGCCAGCAGCCCGGGGGAGCCTAGCACCGGGGAGCTGTTTTTT.

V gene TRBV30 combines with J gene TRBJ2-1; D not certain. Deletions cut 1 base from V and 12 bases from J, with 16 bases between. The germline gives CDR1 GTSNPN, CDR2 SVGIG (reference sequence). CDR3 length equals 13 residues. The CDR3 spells CAWSAQTLVGQFF. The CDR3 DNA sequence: TGTGCCTGGAGTGCCCAGACTCTGGTTGGGCAGTTCTTC.

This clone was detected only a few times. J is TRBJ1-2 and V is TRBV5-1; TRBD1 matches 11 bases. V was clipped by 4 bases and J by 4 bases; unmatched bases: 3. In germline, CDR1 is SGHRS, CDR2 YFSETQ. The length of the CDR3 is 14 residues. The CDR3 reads CASSLGTGGYGYTF. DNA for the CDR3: TGCGCCAGCAGCCTCGGGACAGGGGGCTATGGCTACACCTTC.

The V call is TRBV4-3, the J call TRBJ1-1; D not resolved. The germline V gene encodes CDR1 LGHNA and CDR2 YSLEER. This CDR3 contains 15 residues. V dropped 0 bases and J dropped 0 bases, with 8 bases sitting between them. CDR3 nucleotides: TGCGCCAGCAGCCAAGATCAGCAGGTGAACACTGAAGCTTTCTTT. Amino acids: CASSQDQQVNTEAFF.

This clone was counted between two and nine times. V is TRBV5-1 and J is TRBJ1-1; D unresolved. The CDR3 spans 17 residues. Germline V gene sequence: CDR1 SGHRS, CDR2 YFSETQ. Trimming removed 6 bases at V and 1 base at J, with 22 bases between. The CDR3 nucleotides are TGCGCCAGCACTATTTACTCCTTCCAGAACAGGAACACTGAAGCTTTCTTT. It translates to CASTIYSFQNRNTEAFF.

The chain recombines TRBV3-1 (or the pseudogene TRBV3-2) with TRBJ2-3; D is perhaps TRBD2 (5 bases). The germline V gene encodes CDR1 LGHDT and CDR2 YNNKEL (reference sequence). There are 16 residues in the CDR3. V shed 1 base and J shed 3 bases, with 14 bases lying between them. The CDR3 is CASSQVFGKGTDTQYF. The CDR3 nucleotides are TGTGCCAGCAGCCAAGTTTTCGGGAAGGGAACAGATACGCAGTATTTT.

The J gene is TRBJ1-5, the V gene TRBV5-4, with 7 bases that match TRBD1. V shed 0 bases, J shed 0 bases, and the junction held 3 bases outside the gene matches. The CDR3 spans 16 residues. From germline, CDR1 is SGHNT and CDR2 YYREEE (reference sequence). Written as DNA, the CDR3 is TGTGCCAGCAGCTTGGGGGGACAGAATAGCAATCAGCCCCAGCATTTT. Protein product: CASSLGGQNSNQPQHF.

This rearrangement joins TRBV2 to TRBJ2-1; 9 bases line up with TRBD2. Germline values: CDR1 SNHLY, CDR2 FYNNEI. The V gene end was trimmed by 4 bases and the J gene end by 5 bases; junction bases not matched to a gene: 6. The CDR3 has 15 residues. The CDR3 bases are TGTGCCAGCAGTGGTGCAGCGGGAGGTAACAATGAGCAGTTCTTC. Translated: CASSGAAGGNNEQFF.

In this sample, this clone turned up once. CDR3 DNA: TGTGCCAGCAGTTACGGTCGGAACTATGGCTACACCTTC. Translating it yields CASSYGRNYGYTF. The V call is TRBV6-2 or TRBV6-3, the J call TRBJ1-2; D is uncertain. The germline V and J ends were trimmed by 2 bases and 2 bases, with 6 bases remaining between them. Germline CDR1 and CDR2: MNHEY and SVGEGT. The CDR3 consists of 13 residues.

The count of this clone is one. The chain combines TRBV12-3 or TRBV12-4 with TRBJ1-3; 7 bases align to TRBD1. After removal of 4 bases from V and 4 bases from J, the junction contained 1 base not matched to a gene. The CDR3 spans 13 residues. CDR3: CASSSGQGNTIYF. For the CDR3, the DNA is TGTGCCAGCAGTTCGGGACAGGGAAACACCATATATTTT.

CDR3 coding DNA: TGTGCCTGCGCCGGGGGGATGGGCGAAAAACTGTTTTTT. It encodes CACAGGMGEKLFF. The J gene is TRBJ1-4, the V gene TRBV30, with D possibly TRBD1 on 5 matching bases. Germline lookup yields CDR1 GTSNPN and CDR2 SVGIG (reference sequence). The CDR3 length is 13 residues. V lost 6 bases and J 8 bases, leaving 16 bases between the germline ends.

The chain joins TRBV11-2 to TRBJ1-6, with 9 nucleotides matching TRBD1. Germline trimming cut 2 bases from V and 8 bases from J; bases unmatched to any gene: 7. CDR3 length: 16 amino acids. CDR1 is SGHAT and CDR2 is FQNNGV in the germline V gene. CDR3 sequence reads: CASSLNHRGQDSPLHF. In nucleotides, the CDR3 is TGTGCCAGCAGCTTAAATCACAGGGGGCAAGATTCACCCCTCCACTTT. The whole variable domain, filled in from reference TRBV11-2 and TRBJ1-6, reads EAGVAQSPRYKIIEKRQSVAFWCNPISGHATLYWYQQILGQGPKLLIQFQNNGVVDDSQLPKDRFSAERLKGVDSTLKIQPAKLEDSAVYLCASSLNHRGQDSPLHFGNGTRLTVT.

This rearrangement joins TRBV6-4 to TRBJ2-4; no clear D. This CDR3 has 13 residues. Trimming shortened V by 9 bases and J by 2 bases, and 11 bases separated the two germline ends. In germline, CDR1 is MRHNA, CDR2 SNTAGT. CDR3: CARDTDPKNIQYF. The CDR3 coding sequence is TGTGCCAGAGATACAGATCCCAAAAACATTCAGTACTTC.

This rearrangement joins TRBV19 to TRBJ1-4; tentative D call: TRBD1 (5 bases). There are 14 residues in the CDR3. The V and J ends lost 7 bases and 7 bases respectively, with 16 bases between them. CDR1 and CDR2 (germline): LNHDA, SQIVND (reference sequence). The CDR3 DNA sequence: TGTGCCAGTACCGATGGGGGACTAGGTGAAAAACTGTTTTTT. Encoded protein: CASTDGGLGEKLFF.

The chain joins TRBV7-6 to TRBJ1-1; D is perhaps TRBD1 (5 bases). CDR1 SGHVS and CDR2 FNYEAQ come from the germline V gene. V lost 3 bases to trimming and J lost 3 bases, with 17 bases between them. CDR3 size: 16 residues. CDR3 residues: CASSLLQGGVDTEAFF. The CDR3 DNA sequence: TGTGCCAGCAGCTTGCTGCAGGGCGGGGTGGACACTGAAGCTTTCTTT.

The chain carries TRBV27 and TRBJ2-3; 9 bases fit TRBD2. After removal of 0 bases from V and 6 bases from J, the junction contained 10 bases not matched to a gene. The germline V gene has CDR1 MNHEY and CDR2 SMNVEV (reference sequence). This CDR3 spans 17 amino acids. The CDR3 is CASSLSPLAGTADTQYF. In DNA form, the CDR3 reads TGTGCCAGCAGTTTATCACCCCTAGCGGGGACCGCGGATACGCAGTATTTT.

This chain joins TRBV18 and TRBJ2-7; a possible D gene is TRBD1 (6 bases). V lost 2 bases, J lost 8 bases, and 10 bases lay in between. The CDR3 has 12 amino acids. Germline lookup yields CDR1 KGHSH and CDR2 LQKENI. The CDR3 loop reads CASSPSGEQQYF. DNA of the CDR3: TGTGCCAGCTCACCATCAGGGGAACAGCAGTACTTC.

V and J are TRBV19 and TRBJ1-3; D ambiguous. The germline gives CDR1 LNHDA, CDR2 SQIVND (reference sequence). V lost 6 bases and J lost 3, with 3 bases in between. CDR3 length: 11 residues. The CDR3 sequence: CASSHGNTIYF. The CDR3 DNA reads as TGTGCCAGTAGCCATGGAAACACCATATATTTT.